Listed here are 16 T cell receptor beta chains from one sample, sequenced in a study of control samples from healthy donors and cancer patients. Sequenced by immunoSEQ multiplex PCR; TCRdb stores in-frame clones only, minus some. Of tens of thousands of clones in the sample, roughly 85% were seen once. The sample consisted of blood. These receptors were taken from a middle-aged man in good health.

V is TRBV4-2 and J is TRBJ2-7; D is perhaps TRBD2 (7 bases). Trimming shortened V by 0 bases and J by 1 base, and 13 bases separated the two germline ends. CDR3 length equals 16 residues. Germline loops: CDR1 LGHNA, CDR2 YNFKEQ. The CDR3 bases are TGTGCCAGCAGCCAAGATTCACGGGGGGCTTCCTACGAGCAGTACTTC. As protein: CASSQDSRGASYEQYF.

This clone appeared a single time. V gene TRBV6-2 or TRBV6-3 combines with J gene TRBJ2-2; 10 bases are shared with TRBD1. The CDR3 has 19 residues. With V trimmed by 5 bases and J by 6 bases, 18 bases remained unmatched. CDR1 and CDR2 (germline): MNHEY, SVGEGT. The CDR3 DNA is TGTGCCAGCAGTCAAAGGACAGGGGGGCGTTCCGGGGGGGCCGGGGAGCTGTTTTTT. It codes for CASSQRTGGRSGGAGELFF.

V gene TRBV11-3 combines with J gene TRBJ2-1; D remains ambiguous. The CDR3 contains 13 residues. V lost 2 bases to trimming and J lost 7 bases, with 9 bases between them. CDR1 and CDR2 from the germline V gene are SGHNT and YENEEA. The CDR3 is CASSLNQKNEQFF. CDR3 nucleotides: TGTGCCAGCAGCTTAAACCAGAAGAATGAGCAGTTCTTC.

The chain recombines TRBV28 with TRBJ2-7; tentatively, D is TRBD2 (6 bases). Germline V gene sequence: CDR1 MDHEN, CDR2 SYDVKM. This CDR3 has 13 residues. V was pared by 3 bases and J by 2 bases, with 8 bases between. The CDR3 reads CASSLPGAYEQYF. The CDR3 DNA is TGTGCCAGCAGTTTGCCGGGGGCCTACGAGCAGTACTTC.

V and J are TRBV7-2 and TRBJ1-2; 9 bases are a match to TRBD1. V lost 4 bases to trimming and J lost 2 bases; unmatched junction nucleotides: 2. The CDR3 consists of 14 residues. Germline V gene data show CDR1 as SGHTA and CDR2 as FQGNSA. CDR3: CASSSGQGNYGYTF. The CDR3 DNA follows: TGTGCCAGCAGCTCTGGACAGGGGAACTATGGCTACACCTTC.

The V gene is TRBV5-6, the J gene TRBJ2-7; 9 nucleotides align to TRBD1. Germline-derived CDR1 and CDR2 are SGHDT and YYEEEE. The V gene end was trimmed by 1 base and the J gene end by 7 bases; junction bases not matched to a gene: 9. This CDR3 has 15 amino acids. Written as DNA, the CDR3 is TGTGCCAGCAGCTTGAATGGACAGGGGTTTGGTGAGCAGTACTTC. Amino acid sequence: CASSLNGQGFGEQYF.

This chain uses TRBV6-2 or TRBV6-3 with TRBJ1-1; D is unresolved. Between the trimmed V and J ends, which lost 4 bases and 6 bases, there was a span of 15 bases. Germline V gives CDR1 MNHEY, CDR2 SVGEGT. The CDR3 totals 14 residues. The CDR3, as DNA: TGTGCCAGCAGTTCTTTGGCAGGCACGGCTGAAGCTTTCTTT. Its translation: CASSSLAGTAEAFF.

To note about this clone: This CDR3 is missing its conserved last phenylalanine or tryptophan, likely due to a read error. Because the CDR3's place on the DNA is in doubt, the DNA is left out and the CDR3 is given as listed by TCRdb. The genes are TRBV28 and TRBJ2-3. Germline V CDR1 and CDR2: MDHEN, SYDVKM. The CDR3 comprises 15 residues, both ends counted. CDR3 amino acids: CASSLRTQNSVLYPI.

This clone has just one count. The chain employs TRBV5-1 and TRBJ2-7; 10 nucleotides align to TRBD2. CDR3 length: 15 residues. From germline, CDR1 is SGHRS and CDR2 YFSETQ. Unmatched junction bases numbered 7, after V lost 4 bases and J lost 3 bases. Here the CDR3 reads CASSPGLAAVYEQYF. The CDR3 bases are TGCGCCAGCAGCCCCGGACTAGCGGCAGTCTACGAGCAGTACTTC.

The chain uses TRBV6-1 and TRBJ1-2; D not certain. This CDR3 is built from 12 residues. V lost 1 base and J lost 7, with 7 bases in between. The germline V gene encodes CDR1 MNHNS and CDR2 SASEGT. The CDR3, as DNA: TGTGCCAGCAGTGAAGGGACTATTGGCTACACCTTC. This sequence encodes CASSEGTIGYTF.

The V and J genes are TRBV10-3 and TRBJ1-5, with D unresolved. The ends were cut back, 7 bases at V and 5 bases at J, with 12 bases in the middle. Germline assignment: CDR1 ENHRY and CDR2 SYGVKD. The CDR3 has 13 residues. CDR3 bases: TGTGCCATCACCAAAGATATTGATCAGCCCCAGCATTTT. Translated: CAITKDIDQPQHF.

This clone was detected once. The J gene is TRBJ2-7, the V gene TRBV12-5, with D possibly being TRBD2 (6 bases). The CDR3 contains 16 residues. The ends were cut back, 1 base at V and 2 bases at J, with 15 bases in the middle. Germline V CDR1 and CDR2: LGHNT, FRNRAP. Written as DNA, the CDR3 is TGTGCTAGTGGTTTGGGTTTGGGAGGAACGCCCTACGAGCAGTACTTC. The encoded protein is CASGLGLGGTPYEQYF.

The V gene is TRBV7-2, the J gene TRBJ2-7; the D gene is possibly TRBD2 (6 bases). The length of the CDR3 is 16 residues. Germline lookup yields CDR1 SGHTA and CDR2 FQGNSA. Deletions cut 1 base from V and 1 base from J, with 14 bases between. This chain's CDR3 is CASSLVAGLPSYEQYF. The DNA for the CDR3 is TGTGCCAGCAGCTTAGTGGCGGGGCTACCTTCCTACGAGCAGTACTTC.

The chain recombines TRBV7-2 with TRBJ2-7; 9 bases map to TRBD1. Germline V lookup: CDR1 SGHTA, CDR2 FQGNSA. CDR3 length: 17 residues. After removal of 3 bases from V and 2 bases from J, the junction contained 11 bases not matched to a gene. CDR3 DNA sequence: TGTGCCAGCAGCTTTAGGGCCTCCGGGACAGGGACCTACGAGCAGTACTTC. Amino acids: CASSFRASGTGTYEQYF.

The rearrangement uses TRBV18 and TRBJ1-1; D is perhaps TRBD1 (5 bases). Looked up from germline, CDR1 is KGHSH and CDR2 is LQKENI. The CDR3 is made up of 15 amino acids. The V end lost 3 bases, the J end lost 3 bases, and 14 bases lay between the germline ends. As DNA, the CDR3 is TGTGCCAGCTCACCTTTACAGGTTGTCGACACTGAAGCTTTCTTT. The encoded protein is CASSPLQVVDTEAFF.

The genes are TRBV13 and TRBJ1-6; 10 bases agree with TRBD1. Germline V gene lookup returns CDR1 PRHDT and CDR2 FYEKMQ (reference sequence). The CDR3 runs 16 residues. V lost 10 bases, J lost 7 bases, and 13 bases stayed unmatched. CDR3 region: CATVGRDRGENSPLHF. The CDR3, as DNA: TGTGCCACCGTTGGGAGGGACAGGGGAGAAAATTCACCCCTCCACTTT. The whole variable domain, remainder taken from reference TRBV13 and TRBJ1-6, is AAGVIQSPRHLIKEKRETATLKCYPIPRHDTVYWYQQGPGQDPQFLISFYEKMQSDKGSIPDRFSAQQFSDYHSELNMSSLELGDSALYFCATVGRDRGENSPLHFGNGTRLTVT.